This T cell receptor beta chain was obtained from a study of CD8 T cells in ankylosing spondylitis. Study-level points and caveats: Disease-linked clones were found to be CD8+ and relatively rare in peripheral blood.

Library preparation for TCR beta used quantitative 5'-RACE with molecular barcodes. TCRdb re-derived calls from the 5' RACE reads in MiXCR, one entry per CDR3 protein. The sample has about 140,000 distinct CDR3 sequences, approximately 9.2% seen once. This CDR3 comprises 15 residues. Trimming stripped 5 bases from V and 6 bases from J, with 17 bases between. This clonotype appeared many times. The antigen is unknown. Sequences were obtained from synovial fluid, either unsorted or a sorted T cell fraction (not recorded which). The TCR sequence derives from a male donor with ankylosing spondylitis. The chain has TRBV12-3 or TRBV12-4 and TRBJ1-5, with D maybe TRBD1 (5 bases). The CDR3 is CASSPVGGGIQPQHF. CDR3 coding DNA: TGTGCCAGCAGTCCTGTGGGGGGAGGGATTCAGCCCCAGCATTTT.